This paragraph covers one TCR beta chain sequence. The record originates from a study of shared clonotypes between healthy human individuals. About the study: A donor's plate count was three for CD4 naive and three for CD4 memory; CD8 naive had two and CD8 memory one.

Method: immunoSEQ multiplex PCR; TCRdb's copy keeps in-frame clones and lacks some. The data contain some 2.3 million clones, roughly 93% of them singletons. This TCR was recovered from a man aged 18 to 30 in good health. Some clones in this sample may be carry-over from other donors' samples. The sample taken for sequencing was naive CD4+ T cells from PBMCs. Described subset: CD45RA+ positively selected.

The CDR3 sequence is CASSRPEGGRQYF. CDR3 in DNA: TGTGCCAGCAGCCGCCCAGAGGGCGGCAGGCAGTACTTC. The chain has TRBV7-2 and TRBJ2-7, with a tentative D call TRBD2 (5 bases). The V and J ends lost 5 bases and 9 bases respectively, with 17 bases between them. The CDR3 loop spans 13 amino acids. Germline CDR1 reads SGHTA; CDR2 reads FQGNSA.